Each of the 21 T cell receptor beta chains below was sequenced from the same sample in a study of cytomegalovirus exposure and HLA in healthy donors. 60 Vbeta and 13 Jbeta primers were used in PCR. TCRdb keeps only in-frame clones here, not all; method: immunoSEQ multiplex PCR. This table holds more than 95,000 clones, about 80% found once. Sequencing was done on a sample of PBMCs. Source of these receptors: a man younger than 45 in good health and CMV-seropositive.

The chain combines TRBV11-2 with TRBJ2-2; TRBD1 is a possible D gene (5 bases). V lost 4 bases and J lost 2, with 11 bases in between. Germline assignment: CDR1 SGHAT and CDR2 FQNNGV. The CDR3 consists of 15 residues. The CDR3 loop reads CASSSGHGNTGELFF. The CDR3 DNA sequence: TGTGCCAGCAGCTCAGGACACGGAAACACCGGGGAGCTGTTTTTT. Drawing the rest from reference TRBV11-2 and TRBJ2-2, the complete variable domain is EAGVAQSPRYKIIEKRQSVAFWCNPISGHATLYWYQQILGQGPKLLIQFQNNGVVDDSQLPKDRFSAERLKGVDSTLKIQPAKLEDSAVYLCASSSGHGNTGELFFGEGSRLTVL.

This sequence joins TRBV5-5 and TRBJ1-1; 7 nucleotides match TRBD1. V gave up 3 bases and J gave up 1 base; unmatched junction bases: 12. The CDR3 is 17 residues long. Germline V gene data show CDR1 as SGHKS and CDR2 as YYEKEE (reference sequence). The CDR3 reads CASSSGSRQGWNTEAFF. The DNA of the CDR3 is TGTGCCAGCAGCTCCGGGAGTAGACAGGGCTGGAACACTGAAGCTTTCTTT.

V is TRBV13 and J is TRBJ2-7; maybe TRBD2 (6 bases). Germline V CDR1 and CDR2: PRHDT, FYEKMQ (reference sequence). The CDR3 loop spans 14 amino acids. The V end was cut by 5 bases, the J end by 2 bases, with 13 bases between. The CDR3 loop is CASSHGTLTYEQYF. CDR3 coding DNA: TGTGCCAGCAGCCACGGGACTTTGACCTACGAGCAGTACTTC.

The chain is built from TRBV27 and TRBJ1-5, with D perhaps matching TRBD1 (6 bases). The germline CDR1 and CDR2 sequences are MNHEY and SMNVEV (reference sequence). The CDR3 covers 16 residues. Trimming cost V 5 bases and J 3 bases, with 17 bases left between them. The chain's CDR3 is CASSGYPSGDNQPQHF. The CDR3, as DNA: TGTGCCAGCAGTGGCTATCCGTCAGGGGACAATCAGCCCCAGCATTTT.

The gene calls are TRBV27 and TRBJ1-4; D is perhaps TRBD1 (5 bases). This CDR3 region has 17 residues. V was pared by 5 bases and J by 8 bases, with 24 bases between. Germline CDR1 and CDR2: MNHEY and SMNVEV (reference sequence). CDR3 protein: CASSPLGLQGLREKLFF. In DNA form, the CDR3 reads TGTGCCAGCAGTCCCCTGGGTTTGCAGGGACTGCGGGAAAAACTGTTTTTT.

This clone occurred a few times. The chain uses TRBV13 and TRBJ1-2, with D hard to call. Trimming pared 1 base from V and 8 bases from J, leaving 11 bases between. The germline gives CDR1 PRHDT, CDR2 FYEKMQ (reference sequence). This CDR3 region has 13 residues. CDR3 residues: CASSLEYSGGYTF. The DNA of the CDR3 is TGTGCCAGCAGCTTAGAGTATTCGGGGGGCTACACCTTC.

The chain combines TRBV6-5 with TRBJ2-5, with 9 nucleotides matching TRBD2. Unmatched junction bases numbered 9, after V lost 7 bases and J lost 3 bases. CDR3 length: 15 amino acids. Germline V gene data show CDR1 as MNHEY and CDR2 as SVGAGI. This CDR3 is CASKGGLARKETQYF. CDR3 nucleotide sequence: TGTGCCAGCAAGGGCGGACTAGCGCGTAAAGAGACCCAGTACTTC.

This clone is a singleton in its sample. J is TRBJ2-3 and V is TRBV12-5; 9 bases agree with TRBD1. Looked up from germline, CDR1 is LGHNT and CDR2 is FRNRAP. The CDR3 totals 15 residues. The V segment lost 4 bases and the J segment 3 bases; nucleotides outside the gene matches: 5. CDR3 coding DNA: TGTGCTAGTGGTTCCGGGACAGGGCAGACAGATACGCAGTATTTT. As protein: CASGSGTGQTDTQYF.

This clone was detected only a few times. CDR3 region: CAWRRKGQGGGRASSGNTIYF. CDR3 sequence (DNA): TGTGCCTGGAGACGGAAGGGACAGGGGGGGGGTCGGGCCTCCTCTGGAAACACCATATATTTT. The chain links TRBV30 to TRBJ1-3; the match to TRBD1 covers 11 bases. The ends lost 3 bases at V and 0 bases at J; junction bases unmatched: 19. The CDR3 length is 21 residues. Germline V gives CDR1 GTSNPN, CDR2 SVGIG (reference sequence). The entire variable domain, with the rest obtained from reference TRBV30 and TRBJ1-3, is as follows: SQTIHQWPATLVQPVGSPLSLECTVEGTSNPNLYWYRQAAGRGLQLLFYSVGIGQISSEVPQNLSASRPQDRQFILSSKKLLLSDSGFYLCAWRRKGQGGGRASSGNTIYFGEGSWLTVV.

V usage is TRBV28 and J usage is TRBJ1-2; D perhaps matches TRBD1 (5 bases). The CDR3 sequence is 14 residues long. Trimming pared 3 bases from V and 4 bases from J, leaving 12 bases between. Germline CDR1 is MDHEN and CDR2 is SYDVKM. The CDR3 sequence: CASSLGNRIYGYTF. CDR3 nucleotide sequence: TGTGCCAGCAGTTTGGGGAACAGGATCTATGGCTACACCTTC.

In this sample, this clone turned up a few times. The V and J genes are TRBV6-1 and TRBJ1-1; D perhaps matches TRBD1 (6 bases). The CDR3 has 15 amino acids. The germline gives CDR1 MNHNS, CDR2 SASEGT. Deletions cut 5 bases from V and 3 bases from J, with 16 bases between. DNA of the CDR3: TGTGCCAGCAGTTCCCCCACAGGGATTGACACTGAAGCTTTCTTT. This gives the protein CASSSPTGIDTEAFF.

V is TRBV19 and J is TRBJ1-6; a possible D gene is TRBD1 (6 bases). Germline CDR1 LNHDA, CDR2 SQIVND (reference sequence). The CDR3 contains 14 residues. V was shortened by 8 bases and J by 5 bases, with 13 bases between the two germline ends. CDR3 DNA: TGTGCCAGTCAGAAGAACAGGGATAATTCACCCCTCCACTTT. Amino acid sequence: CASQKNRDNSPLHF.

The V call is TRBV29-1, the J call TRBJ1-2; no definite D call. This CDR3 has 11 residues. Germline V gene lookup returns CDR1 SQVTM and CDR2 ANQGSEA. Trimming stripped 4 bases from V and 3 bases from J, with 6 bases between. For the CDR3, the DNA is TGCAGCGTTGGGCAGGACTATGGCTACACCTTC. Amino acid sequence: CSVGQDYGYTF. Drawing the rest from reference TRBV29-1 and TRBJ1-2, the complete variable domain is SAVISQKPSRDICQRGTSLTIQCQVDSQVTMMFWYRQQPGQSLTLIATANQGSEATYESGFVIDKFPISRPNLTFSTLTVSNMSPEDSSIYLCSVGQDYGYTFGSGTRLTVV.

The V gene is TRBV7-2, the J gene TRBJ2-7; D is unclear. The CDR3 length is 15 residues. Between the trimmed V and J ends, which lost 2 bases and 2 bases, there was a span of 13 bases. Germline-derived CDR1 and CDR2 are SGHTA and FQGNSA. CDR3 sequence reads: CASSLSPENPYEQYF. The CDR3 bases are TGTGCCAGCAGCTTAAGTCCCGAGAACCCCTACGAGCAGTACTTC.

V is TRBV6-1 and J is TRBJ1-1; D ambiguous. V shed 0 bases and J shed 4 bases, with 12 bases lying between them. Looked up from germline, CDR1 is MNHNS and CDR2 is SASEGT. The CDR3 loop spans 15 amino acids. This CDR3 is CASSEARARATEAFF. The CDR3 coding sequence is TGTGCCAGCAGTGAAGCGAGGGCGCGGGCCACTGAAGCTTTCTTT.

This clone was observed a single time. The genes are TRBV9 and TRBJ2-3; 8 bases align to TRBD1. Germline CDR1 is SGDLS and CDR2 is YYNGEE. The CDR3 spans 14 residues. The chain's CDR3 is CASWETGEIDTQYF. The CDR3 DNA reads TGTGCAAGCTGGGAGACAGGGGAGATAGATACGCAGTATTTT.

This clone has a handful of counts. The V call is TRBV21-1, the J call TRBJ1-3; the table's D call of TRBD1 was not tested on the DNA. TRBV21-1 is reported as a pseudogene. The CDR3 contains 17 residues. CDR3 loop: CALRPGGLSVRGNTIYF. CDR3 coding DNA: TGTGCTCTGAGGCCAGGGGGACTTTCGGTTCGTGGAAACACCATATATTTT.

The V call is TRBV10-3, the J call TRBJ2-5; perhaps TRBD2 as D (5 bases). CDR1 is ENHRY and CDR2 is SYGVKD in the germline V gene. V lost 2 bases, J lost 11 bases, and 18 bases lay in between. CDR3 length: 14 amino acids. CDR3 nucleotides: TGTGCCATCAGTGAGCTCCTTCTAGCTTGGGAGCAGTACTTC. It yields the protein CAISELLLAWEQYF.

The chain uses TRBV27 and TRBJ1-5; 9 nucleotides line up with TRBD1. V shed 5 bases and J 6 bases; nucleotides not matched to a gene: 14. CDR1 and CDR2 from the germline V gene are MNHEY and SMNVEV (reference sequence). There are 17 residues in the CDR3. CDR3 coding DNA: TGTGCCAGCAGTCCCGGACTCGGGGGACAGGGAGTTCAGCCCCAGCATTTT. It codes for CASSPGLGGQGVQPQHF.

The genes are TRBV28 and TRBJ1-1; D is unclear. This CDR3 contains 12 residues. V gave up 8 bases and J gave up 1 base, with 8 bases separating them. CDR1 MDHEN and CDR2 SYDVKM come from the germline V gene. Written as DNA, the CDR3 is TGTGCCAGCCGGGTAGAGAACACTGAAGCTTTCTTT. It codes for CASRVENTEAFF.

This clone showed up just once. V gene TRBV5-1 combines with J gene TRBJ1-1, with D unclear. The CDR3 is made up of 15 amino acids. CDR1 and CDR2 from the germline V gene are SGHRS and YFSETQ. Trimming removed 4 bases at V and 3 bases at J, with 16 bases between. The CDR3: CASSTGPLGDTEAFF. The CDR3 DNA sequence: TGCGCCAGCAGCACCGGACCCCTCGGGGACACTGAAGCTTTCTTT.